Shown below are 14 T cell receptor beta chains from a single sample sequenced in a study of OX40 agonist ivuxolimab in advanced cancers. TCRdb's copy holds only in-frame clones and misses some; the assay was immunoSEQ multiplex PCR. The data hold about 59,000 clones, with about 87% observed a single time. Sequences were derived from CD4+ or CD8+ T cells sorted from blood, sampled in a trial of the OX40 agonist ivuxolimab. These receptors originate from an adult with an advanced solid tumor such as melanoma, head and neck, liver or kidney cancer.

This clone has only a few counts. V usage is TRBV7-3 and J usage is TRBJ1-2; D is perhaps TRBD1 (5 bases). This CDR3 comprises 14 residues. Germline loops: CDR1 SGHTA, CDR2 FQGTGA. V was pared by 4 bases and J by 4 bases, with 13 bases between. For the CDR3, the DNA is TGTGCCAGCAGCTCGGGCAGGGATGGCTATGGCTACACCTTC. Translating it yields CASSSGRDGYGYTF.

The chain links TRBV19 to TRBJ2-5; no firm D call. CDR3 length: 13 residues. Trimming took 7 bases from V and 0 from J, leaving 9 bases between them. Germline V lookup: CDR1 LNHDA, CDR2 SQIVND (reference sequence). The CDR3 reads CASKTRYQETQYF. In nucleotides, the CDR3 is TGTGCCAGTAAGACCCGGTACCAAGAGACCCAGTACTTC.

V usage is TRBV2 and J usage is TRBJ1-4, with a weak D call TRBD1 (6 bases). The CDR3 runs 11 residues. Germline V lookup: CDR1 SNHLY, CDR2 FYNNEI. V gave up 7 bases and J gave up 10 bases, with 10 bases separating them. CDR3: CASNRDGKLFF. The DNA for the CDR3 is TGTGCCAGCAACAGGGACGGAAAACTGTTTTTT.

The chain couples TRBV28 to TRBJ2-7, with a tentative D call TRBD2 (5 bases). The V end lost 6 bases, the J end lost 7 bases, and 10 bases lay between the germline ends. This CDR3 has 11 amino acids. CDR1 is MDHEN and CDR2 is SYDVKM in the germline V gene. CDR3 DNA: TGTGCCAGCAGCCCTCCGGGGGAGCAGTACTTC. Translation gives CASSPPGEQYF.

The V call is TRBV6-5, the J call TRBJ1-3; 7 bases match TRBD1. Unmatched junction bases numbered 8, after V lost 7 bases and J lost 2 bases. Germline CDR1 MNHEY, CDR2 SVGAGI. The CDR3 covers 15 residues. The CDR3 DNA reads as TGTGCCAGCAAACCGACAGGGTCGCCTGGAAACACCATATATTTT. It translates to CASKPTGSPGNTIYF.

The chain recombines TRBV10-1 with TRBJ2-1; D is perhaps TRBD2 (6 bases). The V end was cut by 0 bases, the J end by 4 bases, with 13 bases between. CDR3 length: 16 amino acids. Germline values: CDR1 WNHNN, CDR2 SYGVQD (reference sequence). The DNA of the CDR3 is TGCGCCAGCAGTGAGTCTTTTAGCGGACCTTACAATGAGCAGTTCTTC. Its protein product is CASSESFSGPYNEQFF.

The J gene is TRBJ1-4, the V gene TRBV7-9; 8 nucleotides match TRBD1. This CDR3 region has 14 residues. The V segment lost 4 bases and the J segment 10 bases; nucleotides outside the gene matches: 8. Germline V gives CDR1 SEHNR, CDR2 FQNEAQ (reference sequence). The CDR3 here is CASSSDRDGGKLFF. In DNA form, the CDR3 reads TGTGCCAGCAGCTCGGACAGGGACGGGGGAAAACTGTTTTTT.

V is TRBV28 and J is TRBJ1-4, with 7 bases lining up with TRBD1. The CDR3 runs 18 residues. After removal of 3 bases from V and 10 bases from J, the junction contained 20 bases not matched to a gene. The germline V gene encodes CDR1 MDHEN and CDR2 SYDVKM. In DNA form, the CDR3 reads TGTGCCAGCAGTTTGACCGGGACAGCCGCTATTGAAACTAGAAAACTGTTTTTT. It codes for CASSLTGTAAIETRKLFF.

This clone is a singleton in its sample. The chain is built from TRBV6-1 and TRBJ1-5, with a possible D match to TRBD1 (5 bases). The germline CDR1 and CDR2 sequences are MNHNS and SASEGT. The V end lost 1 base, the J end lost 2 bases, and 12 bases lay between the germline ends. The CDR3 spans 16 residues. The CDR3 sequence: CASSEVEGFGNQPQHF. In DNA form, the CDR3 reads TGTGCCAGCAGTGAAGTTGAGGGGTTCGGCAATCAGCCCCAGCATTTT.

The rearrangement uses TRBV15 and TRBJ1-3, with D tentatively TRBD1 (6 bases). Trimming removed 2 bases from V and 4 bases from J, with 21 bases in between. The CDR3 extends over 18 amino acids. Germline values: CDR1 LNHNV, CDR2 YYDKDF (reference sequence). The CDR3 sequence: CATSRTYPPGGPGNTIYF. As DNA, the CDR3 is TGTGCCACCAGCAGAACGTATCCCCCGGGGGGGCCAGGAAACACCATATATTTT.

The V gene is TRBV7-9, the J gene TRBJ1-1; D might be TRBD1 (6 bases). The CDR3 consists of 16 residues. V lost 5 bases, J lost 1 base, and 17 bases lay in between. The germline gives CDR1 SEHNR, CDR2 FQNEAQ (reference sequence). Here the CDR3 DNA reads TGTGCCAGCAGCCTGGACAGAACGGTTAAGAACACTGAAGCTTTCTTT. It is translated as CASSLDRTVKNTEAFF.

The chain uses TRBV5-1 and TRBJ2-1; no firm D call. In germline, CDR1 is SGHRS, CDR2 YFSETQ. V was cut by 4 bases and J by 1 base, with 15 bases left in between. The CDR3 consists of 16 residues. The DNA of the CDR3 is TGCGCCAGCAGCGCGACCGTTGGGCTTTCCTACAATGAGCAGTTCTTC. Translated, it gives CASSATVGLSYNEQFF. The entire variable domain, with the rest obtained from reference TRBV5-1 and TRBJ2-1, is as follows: KAGVTQTPRYLIKTRGQQVTLSCSPISGHRSVSWYQQTPGQGLQFLFEYFSETQRNKGNFPGRFSGRQFSNSRSEMNVSTLELGDSALYLCASSATVGLSYNEQFFGPGTRLTVL.

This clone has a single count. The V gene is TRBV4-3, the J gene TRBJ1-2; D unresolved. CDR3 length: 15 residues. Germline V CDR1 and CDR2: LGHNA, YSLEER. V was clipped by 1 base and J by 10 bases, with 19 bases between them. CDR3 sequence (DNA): TGCGCCAGCAGCCAAGTAGACCCCAGGAGTGATGACTACACCTTC. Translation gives CASSQVDPRSDDYTF.

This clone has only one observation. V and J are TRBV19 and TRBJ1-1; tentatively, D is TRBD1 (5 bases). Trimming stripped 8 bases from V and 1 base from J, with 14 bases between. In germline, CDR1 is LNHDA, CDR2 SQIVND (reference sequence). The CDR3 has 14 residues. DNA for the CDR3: TGTGCCAGTGGATCGGACGGACAGAACACTGAAGCTTTCTTT. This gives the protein CASGSDGQNTEAFF.